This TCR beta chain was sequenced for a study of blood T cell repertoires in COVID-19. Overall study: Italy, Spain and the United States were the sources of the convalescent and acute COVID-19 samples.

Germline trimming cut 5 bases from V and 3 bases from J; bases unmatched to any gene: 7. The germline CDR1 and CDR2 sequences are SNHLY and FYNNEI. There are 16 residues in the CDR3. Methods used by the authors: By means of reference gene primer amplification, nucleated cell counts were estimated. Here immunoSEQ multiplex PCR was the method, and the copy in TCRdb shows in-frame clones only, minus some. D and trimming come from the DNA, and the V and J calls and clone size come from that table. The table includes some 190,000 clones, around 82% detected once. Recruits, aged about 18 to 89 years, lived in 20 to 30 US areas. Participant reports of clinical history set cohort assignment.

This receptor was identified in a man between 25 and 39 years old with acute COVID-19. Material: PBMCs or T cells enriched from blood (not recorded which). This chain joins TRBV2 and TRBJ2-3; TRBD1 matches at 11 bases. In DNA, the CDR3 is TGTGCCAGCAGTCTAGGAGGGACAGGGGGAACAGATACGCAGTATTTT. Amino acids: CASSLGGTGGTDTQYF.